The 30 T cell receptor beta chains below all came from one sample that was sequenced in a study of a mutant IDH1 vaccine in newly diagnosed glioma. Time point denoted: week 11, during vaccination. Doses consisted of 300 ug of mutant IDH1 20-mer peptide each, paired with topical imiquimod. Sequencing was performed with immunoSEQ multiplex PCR; in TCRdb, only in-frame clones are kept and a portion is missing. In the table there are 60,000 to 75,000 clones, around 80% of which are singletons. No antigen is known for these receptors. This specimen was PBMCs, taken from a glioma patient whose treatment included an IDH1 peptide vaccine. The receptors here all came from a man aged 25-45 years with glioma.

This clone is a singleton in its sample. The chain joins TRBV9 to TRBJ2-3; D not certain. From germline, CDR1 is SGDLS and CDR2 YYNGEE. The CDR3 is 12 amino acids. The V gene lost 4 bases and the J gene lost 4 bases, with 7 bases spanning the gap. The CDR3 is CASSFSSDTQYF. The CDR3, as DNA: TGTGCCAGCAGCTTTTCATCAGATACGCAGTATTTT.

V and J are TRBV9 and TRBJ1-2, with D unresolved. Per germline, CDR1 SGDLS and CDR2 YYNGEE. The ends were cut back, 5 bases at V and 8 bases at J, with 13 bases in the middle. This CDR3 has 12 residues. CDR3 sequence: CASRGPDGGYTF. The CDR3 nucleotides read TGTGCCAGCAGGGGCCCCGACGGGGGCTACACCTTC.

The rearrangement joins TRBV7-9 to TRBJ2-7; D may be TRBD2 (6 bases). V was clipped by 2 bases and J by 3 bases, with 14 bases between them. The CDR3 contains 15 residues. The germline CDR1 and CDR2 sequences are SEHNR and FQNEAQ (reference sequence). CDR3 region: CASSLLSRGRYEQYF. The DNA for the CDR3 is TGTGCCAGCAGCTTATTATCGCGGGGCCGCTACGAGCAGTACTTC. The complete variable domain, with remaining parts taken from reference TRBV7-9 and TRBJ2-7, reads DTGVSQNPRHKITKRGQNVTFRCDPISEHNRLYWYRQTLGQGPEFLTYFQNEAQLEKSRLLSDRFSAERPKGSFSTLEIQRTEQGDSAMYLCASSLLSRGRYEQYFGPGTRLTVT.

The V call is TRBV11-2, the J call TRBJ2-7; D uncertain. The V end was cut by 5 bases, the J end by 5 bases, with 7 bases between. CDR1 and CDR2 from the germline V gene are SGHAT and FQNNGV. This CDR3 spans 11 amino acids. For the CDR3, the DNA is TGTGCCAGCAGCCCTCTTAACGAGCAGTACTTC. Translating gives CASSPLNEQYF.

This chain connects TRBV10-2 to TRBJ1-1, with 9 bases identical to TRBD1. Trimming at V came to 4 bases and at J to 0 bases, leaving 9 bases not matched to a gene. The CDR3 consists of 17 residues. Germline assignment: CDR1 WSHSY and CDR2 SAAADI. CDR3 protein: CASSVVLQGALNTEAFF. As DNA, the CDR3 is TGCGCCAGCAGTGTAGTTCTACAGGGGGCCCTGAACACTGAAGCTTTCTTT.

The chain recombines TRBV7-9 with TRBJ2-3; 8 bases agree with TRBD1. The CDR3 loop spans 17 amino acids. Losses at the gene ends were 3 bases for V and 4 bases for J; bases not matched to a gene: 12. Germline V gene lookup returns CDR1 SEHNR and CDR2 FQNEAQ (reference sequence). The CDR3 DNA reads as TGTGCCAGCAGCTTGAGCAGGGGGCGCGTTCAGGCAGATACGCAGTATTTT. Translated, it gives CASSLSRGRVQADTQYF.

The chain recombines TRBV11-3 with TRBJ1-2; TRBD1 agrees at 7 bases. V shed 5 bases and J 6 bases; nucleotides not matched to a gene: 6. Germline V CDR1 and CDR2: SGHNT, YENEEA. CDR3 length: 13 amino acids. CDR3 region: CASSRTGDDGYTF. The CDR3 DNA reads as TGTGCCAGCAGCCGTACAGGGGATGATGGCTACACCTTC. Looking up the rest from reference TRBV11-3 and TRBJ1-2 gives the full variable domain: EAGVVQSPRYKIIEKKQPVAFWCNPISGHNTLYWYLQNLGQGPELLIRYENEEAVDDSQLPKDRFSAERLKGVDSTLKIQPAELGDSAVYLCASSRTGDDGYTFGSGTRLTVV.

The chain has TRBV4-2 and TRBJ1-5, with D hard to call. Trimming took 0 bases from V and 0 from J, leaving 12 bases between them. CDR1 is LGHNA and CDR2 is YNFKEQ in the germline V gene. The CDR3 covers 17 residues. The CDR3 sequence is CASSQEVPLLSNQPQHF. The CDR3 nucleotides read TGTGCCAGCAGCCAAGAGGTCCCCCTACTTAGCAATCAGCCCCAGCATTTT.

The chain has TRBV4-1 and TRBJ1-2; D remains ambiguous. The germline V gene encodes CDR1 MGHRA and CDR2 YSYEKL. V was pared by 0 bases and J by 7 bases, with 18 bases between. This CDR3 is 16 amino acids long. This chain's CDR3 is CASSQEAVGTRRGYTF. For the CDR3, the DNA is TGCGCCAGCAGCCAAGAAGCAGTAGGAACAAGACGTGGCTACACCTTC.

The V gene is TRBV9, the J gene TRBJ2-1; D call uncertain. Per the germline V gene, CDR1 is SGDLS and CDR2 is YYNGEE. The CDR3 contains 13 residues. Trimming took off 3 bases at V and 9 bases at J, with 13 bases between the two ends. CDR3 nucleotide sequence: TGTGCCAGCAGCGAGTTAGGGAAGGGTGAGCAGTTCTTC. Its protein is CASSELGKGEQFF.

The chain links TRBV5-4 to TRBJ2-3, with 9 bases lining up with TRBD2. The CDR3 has 17 residues. With V trimmed by 4 bases and J by 3 bases, 12 bases remained unmatched. CDR1 is SGHNT, CDR2 YYREEE, per germline (reference sequence). For the CDR3, the DNA is TGTGCCAGCAGCCCTCCACGGCGGGGGGGCGGAACAGATACGCAGTATTTT. This translates into CASSPPRRGGGTDTQYF.

The V and J genes are TRBV6-4 and TRBJ1-4, with unresolved D. Looked up from germline, CDR1 is MRHNA and CDR2 is SNTAGT. V lost 4 bases, J lost 7 bases, and 10 bases lay in between. CDR3 length: 13 amino acids. The CDR3 is CASSVRRTEKLFF. In DNA form, the CDR3 reads TGTGCCAGCAGTGTCAGGCGGACTGAAAAACTGTTTTTT.

The rearrangement uses TRBV18 and TRBJ1-1; tentative D call: TRBD1 (5 bases). Looked up from germline, CDR1 is KGHSH and CDR2 is LQKENI. The V end lost 3 bases, the J end lost 3 bases, and 14 bases lay between the germline ends. CDR3 length equals 15 residues. CDR3 DNA sequence: TGTGCCAGCTCACCGTACGGGGGATGGGACACTGAAGCTTTCTTT. It yields the protein CASSPYGGWDTEAFF. Filled out from reference TRBV18 and TRBJ1-1, the complete variable domain reads NAGVMQNPRHLVRRRGQEARLRCSPMKGHSHVYWYRQLPEEGLKFMVYLQKENIIDESGMPKERFSAEFPKEGPSILRIQQVVRGDSAAYFCASSPYGGWDTEAFFGQGTRLTVV.

This rearrangement joins TRBV5-1 to TRBJ1-3; tentative D call: TRBD1 (5 bases). V lost 0 bases, J lost 2 bases, and 9 bases lay in between. The V gene's germline CDR1 is SGHRS and CDR2 YFSETQ. The CDR3 runs to 15 residues. CDR3 bases: TGCGCCAGCAGCTTGGCCGGGGGTACTGGAAACACCATATATTTT. It codes for CASSLAGGTGNTIYF. Complete variable domain (other parts from reference TRBV5-1 and TRBJ1-3): KAGVTQTPRYLIKTRGQQVTLSCSPISGHRSVSWYQQTPGQGLQFLFEYFSETQRNKGNFPGRFSGRQFSNSRSEMNVSTLELGDSALYLCASSLAGGTGNTIYFGEGSWLTVV.

This clone has only one observation. The chain combines TRBV9 with TRBJ2-6; 8 positions match TRBD1. CDR3 length equals 19 residues. Germline values: CDR1 SGDLS, CDR2 YYNGEE. The V segment lost 5 bases and the J segment 0 bases; nucleotides outside the gene matches: 13. The CDR3 loop reads CASRDAAGQVRSGANVLTF. CDR3 nucleotides: TGTGCCAGCAGGGACGCCGCGGGACAGGTCCGCTCTGGGGCCAACGTCCTGACTTTC.

CDR3 sequence (DNA): TGCGCCAGCAGCTTAAAGGGTCCTGAAGCTTTCTTT. It specifies CASSLKGPEAFF. The rearrangement uses TRBV5-1 and TRBJ1-1; D ambiguous. Trimming took 2 bases from V and 6 from J, leaving 8 bases between them. This CDR3 comprises 12 residues. Germline V gene data show CDR1 as SGHRS and CDR2 as YFSETQ.

The chain recombines TRBV15 with TRBJ1-1, with 7 bases lining up with TRBD1. The trim removed 7 bases at V and 1 base at J, leaving 12 bases unmatched. CDR1 and CDR2 (germline): LNHNV, YYDKDF (reference sequence). The CDR3 contains 16 residues. For the CDR3, the DNA is TGTGCCACCACCCTGTACGGGACAGAGTCGAACACTGAAGCTTTCTTT. As protein: CATTLYGTESNTEAFF.

This clone came up a few times. The V call is TRBV30, the J call TRBJ1-1; weak D call: TRBD1 (6 bases). Trimming stripped 0 bases from V and 10 bases from J, with 15 bases between. This CDR3 has 13 amino acids. Looked up from germline, CDR1 is GTSNPN and CDR2 is SVGIG (reference sequence). CDR3 loop: CAWSVGTGQPAFF. CDR3 bases: TGTGCCTGGAGTGTAGGTACAGGGCAACCAGCTTTCTTT.

The V call is TRBV19, the J call TRBJ2-3, with 8 bases matching TRBD2. The germline V gene encodes CDR1 LNHDA and CDR2 SQIVND (reference sequence). This CDR3 has 16 residues. Trimming at V came to 4 bases and at J to 1 base, leaving 7 bases not matched to a gene. The CDR3 region is CASSSGGLGGTDTQYF. DNA for the CDR3: TGTGCCAGTAGTAGCGGGGGACTAGGAGGCACAGATACGCAGTATTTT. The whole variable domain, filled in from reference TRBV19 and TRBJ2-3, reads DGGITQSPKYLFRKEGQNVTLSCEQNLNHDAMYWYRQDPGQGLRLIYYSQIVNDFQKGDIAEGYSVSREKKESFPLTVTSAQKNPTAFYLCASSSGGLGGTDTQYFGPGTRLTVL.

The chain couples TRBV6-5 to TRBJ1-1; maybe TRBD1 (5 bases). The CDR3 loop spans 14 amino acids. Germline V CDR1 and CDR2: MNHEY, SVGAGI. Trimming left V 5 bases short and J 3 bases short, with 13 bases between. CDR3 sequence reads: CASSTRGGDTEAFF. CDR3 coding DNA: TGTGCCAGCAGTACCCGGGGCGGGGACACTGAAGCTTTCTTT.

V usage is TRBV14 and J usage is TRBJ1-1; D uncertain. CDR3 size: 13 residues. Germline-derived CDR1 and CDR2 are SGHDN and FVKESK. With 1 base removed from V and 3 bases from J, the gap between germline ends came to 6 bases. CDR3 bases: TGTGCCAGCAGCCAAGGGCTGTACACTGAAGCTTTCTTT. Translating it yields CASSQGLYTEAFF.

V and J are TRBV28 and TRBJ1-1; D is perhaps TRBD1 (6 bases). Trimming removed 11 bases from V and 4 bases from J, with 23 bases in between. From germline, CDR1 is MDHEN and CDR2 SYDVKM. The CDR3 has 15 residues. DNA of the CDR3: TGTGCCCACTTATCTTCTACAGGGACCGCCACTGAAGCTTTCTTT. Translated, it gives CAHLSSTGTATEAFF. Combining the CDR3 with reference TRBV28 and TRBJ1-1 gives the whole variable domain DVKVTQSSRYLVKRTGEKVFLECVQDMDHENMFWYRQDPGLGLRLIYFSYDVKMKEKGDIPEGYSVSREKKERFSLILESASTNQTSMYLCAHLSSTGTATEAFFGQGTRLTVV.

V usage is TRBV7-6 and J usage is TRBJ2-2, with 12 bases aligning to TRBD2. Germline V CDR1 and CDR2: SGHVS, FNYEAQ. Germline trimming cut 5 bases from V and 5 bases from J; bases unmatched to any gene: 6. The CDR3 covers 16 residues. CDR3: CASSPSSGGVTGELFF. CDR3 in DNA: TGTGCCAGCAGCCCGTCTAGCGGGGGGGTGACCGGGGAGCTGTTTTTT.

The chain recombines TRBV18 with TRBJ2-7; 8 bases are a match to TRBD1. J lost 5 bases, V lost 3 bases, and 6 bases had no gene match. This CDR3 is built from 14 residues. CDR1 and CDR2 from the germline V gene are KGHSH and LQKENI. The CDR3 DNA sequence: TGTGCCAGCTCACCTCAACAGGGGGAGAACGAGCAGTACTTC. It specifies CASSPQQGENEQYF.

The table lists this clone with a few counts. The CDR3 region is CATRRTEAFF. CDR3 bases: TGTGCCACCCGTCGCACTGAAGCTTTCTTT. The chain couples TRBV9 to TRBJ1-1, with unresolved D. The CDR3 has 10 amino acids. Germline values: CDR1 SGDLS, CDR2 YYNGEE. V was trimmed by 9 bases and J by 4 bases, leaving 7 bases between them.

J is TRBJ1-2 and V is TRBV5-8, with TRBD1 as a possible D gene (5 bases). V was trimmed by 3 bases and J by 8 bases, leaving 14 bases between them. Germline values: CDR1 SGHTS, CDR2 YDEGEE. The CDR3 is 13 amino acids. The CDR3 is CASSSDRDPGYTF. Written as DNA, the CDR3 is TGTGCCAGCAGCTCAGACCGGGACCCAGGCTACACCTTC.

V and J are TRBV5-4 and TRBJ2-7, with 8 bases lining up with TRBD1. Per the germline V gene, CDR1 is SGHNT and CDR2 is YYREEE (reference sequence). CDR3 length: 14 residues. Trimming cost V 4 bases and J 3 bases; bases outside gene matches: 6. CDR3 DNA: TGTGCCAGCAGCGGGTCGACAGGGGACTACGAGCAGTACTTC. It translates to CASSGSTGDYEQYF. The full variable domain, completed using reference TRBV5-4 and TRBJ2-7, is ETGVTQSPTHLIKTRGQQVTLRCSSQSGHNTVSWYQQALGQGPQFIFQYYREEENGRGNFPPRFSGLQFPNYSSELNVNALELDDSALYLCASSGSTGDYEQYFGPGTRLTVT.

This CDR3 is CASSEGTSGSDEQFF. The DNA for the CDR3 is TGCGCCAGCAGTGAGGGGACTAGCGGGAGCGATGAGCAGTTCTTC. This chain joins TRBV10-1 and TRBJ2-1, with 14 bases matching TRBD2. There are 15 residues in the CDR3. CDR1 is WNHNN, CDR2 SYGVQD, per germline (reference sequence). J lost 8 bases, V lost 2 bases, and 2 bases had no gene match.

The CDR3 loop reads CASSTGQTTNEKLFF. The CDR3 bases are TGTGCCAGCAGCACCGGACAGACAACTAATGAAAAACTGTTTTTT. The chain joins TRBV11-2 to TRBJ1-4; possibly TRBD1 for D (6 bases). The CDR3 extends over 15 amino acids. Looked up from germline, CDR1 is SGHAT and CDR2 is FQNNGV. Between the trimmed V and J ends, which lost 5 bases and 0 bases, there was a span of 10 bases. The variable domain in full, with the rest retrieved from reference TRBV11-2 and TRBJ1-4, is EAGVAQSPRYKIIEKRQSVAFWCNPISGHATLYWYQQILGQGPKLLIQFQNNGVVDDSQLPKDRFSAERLKGVDSTLKIQPAKLEDSAVYLCASSTGQTTNEKLFFGSGTQLSVL.

This rearrangement joins TRBV28 to TRBJ2-5, with D hard to call. The CDR3 has 14 amino acids. Germline CDR1 is MDHEN and CDR2 is SYDVKM. V was clipped by 5 bases and J by 1 base, with 11 bases between them. The CDR3: CASSLGQLQETQYF. CDR3 in DNA: TGTGCCAGCAGTCTGGGTCAGCTCCAAGAGACCCAGTACTTC. The variable domain in full, with the rest retrieved from reference TRBV28 and TRBJ2-5, is DVKVTQSSRYLVKRTGEKVFLECVQDMDHENMFWYRQDPGLGLRLIYFSYDVKMKEKGDIPEGYSVSREKKERFSLILESASTNQTSMYLCASSLGQLQETQYFGPGTRLLVL.